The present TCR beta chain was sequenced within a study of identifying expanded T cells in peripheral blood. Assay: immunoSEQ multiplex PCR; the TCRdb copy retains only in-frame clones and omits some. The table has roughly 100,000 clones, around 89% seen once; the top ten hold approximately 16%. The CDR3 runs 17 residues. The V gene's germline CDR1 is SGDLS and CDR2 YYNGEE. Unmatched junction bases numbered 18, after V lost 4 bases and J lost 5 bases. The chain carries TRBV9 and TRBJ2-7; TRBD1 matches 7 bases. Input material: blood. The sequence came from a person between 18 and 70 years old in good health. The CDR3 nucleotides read TGTGCCAGCAGCCCTTGGGGACAGCTACGATTCAGGAACGAGCAGTACTTC. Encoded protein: CASSPWGQLRFRNEQYF.